Listed here are 7 T cell receptor beta chains from one sample, sequenced in a study of identifying expanded T cells in peripheral blood. Clones were read by immunoSEQ multiplex PCR, and TCRdb kept only the in-frame ones, dropping some. Of 120,000 or so clones in the sample, 84% were seen once. The material sequenced was blood. All receptors come from a person aged 18 to 70 in good health.

This clone was observed once. The V and J genes are TRBV18 and TRBJ2-2; D is perhaps TRBD1 (5 bases). CDR3 length: 15 amino acids. In germline, CDR1 is KGHSH, CDR2 LQKENI. The germline V and J ends were trimmed by 5 bases and 1 base, with 11 bases remaining between them. The CDR3 DNA reads as TGTGCCAGCTCAACAGGACGACTGAACACCGGGGAGCTGTTTTTT. It encodes CASSTGRLNTGELFF. The whole variable domain, remainder taken from reference TRBV18 and TRBJ2-2, is NAGVMQNPRHLVRRRGQEARLRCSPMKGHSHVYWYRQLPEEGLKFMVYLQKENIIDESGMPKERFSAEFPKEGPSILRIQQVVRGDSAAYFCASSTGRLNTGELFFGEGSRLTVL.

As concerns this clone: This CDR3 is also generated by other DNA sequences in the sample. The rearrangement uses TRBV2 and TRBJ2-7, with no clear D. Per germline, CDR1 SNHLY and CDR2 FYNNEI. This CDR3 has 10 amino acids. The V gene lost 4 bases and the J gene lost 2 bases, with 0 bases spanning the gap. In DNA form, the CDR3 reads TGTGCCAGCAGTGCCTACGAGCAGTACTTC. Its translation is CASSAYEQYF.

The CDR3: CAWSLGAGGHGYTF. CDR3 nucleotide sequence: TGTGCCTGGAGCTTGGGGGCAGGGGGCCATGGCTACACCTTC. The chain recombines TRBV30 with TRBJ1-2, with TRBD1 matching 8 bases. This CDR3 is 14 amino acids long. V dropped 3 bases and J dropped 6; count of bases not matched to a gene: 9. The V gene's germline CDR1 is GTSNPN and CDR2 SVGIG (reference sequence).

V is TRBV15 and J is TRBJ1-2; D call uncertain. Germline assignment: CDR1 LNHNV and CDR2 YYDKDF (reference sequence). The CDR3 is made up of 15 amino acids. Trimming cost V 5 bases and J 2 bases, with 15 bases left between them. The CDR3 is CATSRSAPENYGYTF. DNA for the CDR3: TGTGCCACCAGCCGATCCGCCCCGGAGAACTATGGCTACACCTTC.

The J gene is TRBJ2-3, the V gene TRBV6-4; 12 positions agree with TRBD2. In germline, CDR1 is MRHNA, CDR2 SNTAGT. This CDR3 contains 15 residues. V gave up 3 bases and J gave up 5 bases; unmatched junction bases: 3. For the CDR3, the DNA is TGTGCCAGCAGTGAGAAGACTAGCGGGAGAGATACGCAGTATTTT. Amino acid sequence: CASSEKTSGRDTQYF.

This clone was observed a few times. The chain links TRBV20-1 to TRBJ2-7; 7 bases fit TRBD1. Losses at the gene ends were 5 bases for V and 9 bases for J; bases not matched to a gene: 7. Germline CDR1 DFQATT, CDR2 SNEGSKA (reference sequence). This CDR3 is 11 amino acids long. CDR3 sequence reads: CSASTTGAQYF. DNA for the CDR3: TGCAGTGCTTCGACCACAGGGGCGCAGTACTTC.

The V gene is TRBV30, the J gene TRBJ2-7; D may correspond to TRBD1 or TRBD2 (6 bases each). CDR1 and CDR2 (germline): GTSNPN, SVGIG (reference sequence). Trimming shortened V by 2 bases and J by 3 bases, and 14 bases separated the two germline ends. The CDR3 loop spans 14 amino acids. The CDR3 nucleotides read TGTGCCTGGAGTCTCAAGGGGGGTTTCTACGAGCAGTACTTC. Translation gives CAWSLKGGFYEQYF.